This is a list of T cell receptor beta chains from one sample in a study of human T cells and chemical hapten exposure. A single record per CDR3 protein comes from TCRdb applying MiXCR to the RACE reads. The data contain more than 300,000 distinct CDR3 sequences, 4% to 6% of them seen just once; the ten biggest clones take up 2.6%. The sequences come from whole blood, collected in connection with sensitization to the hapten diphenylcyclopropenone (DPC). Receptor source: a woman aged 45 to 65 with alopecia areata. Some clones in this sample may be carry-over from other donors' samples. CDR3s include the opening cysteine and the closing phenylalanine or tryptophan. A D gene is named only where the DNA matches it firmly. Some rows have no size entry. The others give once, few or many, or a class for an expanded clone.

CDR3aa: CASSLDSGNNSPLHF; CDR3nt: TGTGCCAGCAGCCTCGACAGTGGCAATAATTCACCCCTCCACTTT; abundance: few; d_gene: -; v_gene: TRBV7-2; j_gene: TRBJ1-6; len: 15
CDR3aa: CASSQGDKKTEAFF; CDR3nt: TGTGCCAGCAGTCAGGGGGACAAAAAAACTGAAGCTTTCTTT; abundance: few; d_gene: TRBD1; v_gene: TRBV6-6; j_gene: TRBJ1-1; len: 14
CDR3aa: CAIGQGSANYGYTF; CDR3nt: TGTGCCATCGGACAGGGGTCAGCTAACTATGGCTACACCTTC; abundance: few; d_gene: TRBD1; v_gene: TRBV28; j_gene: TRBJ1-2; len: 14
CDR3aa: CASSYSRGAYQPQHF; CDR3nt: TGTGCCAGCAGTTACTCGAGGGGAGCGTATCAGCCCCAGCATTTT; abundance: many; d_gene: -; v_gene: TRBV6-6; j_gene: TRBJ1-5; len: 15
CDR3aa: CASSLPSTEAFF; CDR3nt: TGTGCCAGCAGCTTACCTTCCACTGAAGCTTTCTTT; abundance: few; d_gene: -; v_gene: TRBV5-6; j_gene: TRBJ1-1; len: 12
CDR3aa: CASSVATSGRGSNEQFF; CDR3nt: TGTGCCAGCAGCGTAGCGACTAGCGGGAGGGGGTCCAATGAGCAGTTCTTC; abundance: many; d_gene: TRBD2; v_gene: TRBV9; j_gene: TRBJ2-1; len: 17
CDR3aa: CASSLGRANRSNQPQHF; CDR3nt: TGCGCCAGCAGCTTGGGTCGGGCAAACAGGAGCAATCAGCCCCAGCATTTT; abundance: few; d_gene: -; v_gene: TRBV5-1; j_gene: TRBJ1-5; len: 17
CDR3aa: CASTGTGPGPSRPDTQYF; CDR3nt: TGTGCCAGCACCGGGACAGGTCCCGGCCCCAGTAGGCCAGATACGCAGTATTTT; abundance: few; d_gene: TRBD1; v_gene: TRBV27; j_gene: TRBJ2-3; len: 18
CDR3aa: CASSFRRDYGYTF; CDR3nt: TGTGCCAGTAGTTTCCGGCGGGACTATGGCTACACCTTC; abundance: few; d_gene: -; v_gene: TRBV19; j_gene: TRBJ1-2; len: 13
CDR3aa: CASKTASSYEQYF; CDR3nt: TGTGCCAGCAAGACTGCAAGCTCCTACGAGCAGTACTTC; abundance: -; d_gene: -; v_gene: TRBV27; j_gene: TRBJ2-7; len: 13
CDR3aa: CASSLFSGGYEQYF; CDR3nt: TGTGCCAGCAGTTTATTTAGCGGGGGCTACGAGCAGTACTTC; abundance: many; d_gene: TRBD2; v_gene: TRBV12-3/TRBV12-4; j_gene: TRBJ2-7; len: 14
CDR3aa: CASSLGGTSQPQHF; CDR3nt: TGTGCCAGCAGTTTAGGAGGGACTAGTCAGCCCCAGCATTTT; abundance: many; d_gene: -; v_gene: TRBV28; j_gene: TRBJ1-5; len: 14
CDR3aa: CASNYHGRGPQHF; CDR3nt: TGTGCCAGCAATTACCACGGGAGGGGGCCCCAGCATTTT; abundance: -; d_gene: -; v_gene: TRBV12-3/TRBV12-4; j_gene: TRBJ1-5; len: 13
CDR3aa: CATSTRSGTDTQYF; CDR3nt: TGCGCCACCTCAACCCGGAGCGGCACAGATACGCAGTATTTT; abundance: many; d_gene: -; v_gene: TRBV5-1; j_gene: TRBJ2-3; len: 14
CDR3aa: CASSLVFSPLHF; CDR3nt: TGTGCCAGCAGTTTAGTGTTTTCACCCCTCCACTTT; abundance: few; d_gene: -; v_gene: TRBV12-3/TRBV12-4; j_gene: TRBJ1-6; len: 12
CDR3aa: CSVELVGRAKNIQYF; CDR3nt: TGCAGCGTTGAATTGGTGGGGCGGGCCAAAAACATTCAGTACTTC; abundance: few; d_gene: -; v_gene: TRBV29-1; j_gene: TRBJ2-4; len: 15
CDR3aa: CASSARLAYEQYF; CDR3nt: TGTGCCAGCAGTGCGCGACTAGCCTACGAGCAGTACTTC; abundance: -; d_gene: -; v_gene: TRBV2; j_gene: TRBJ2-7; len: 13
CDR3aa: CASSFPRGTEAFF; CDR3nt: TGTGCCAGCAGTTTCCCAAGGGGGACTGAAGCTTTCTTT; abundance: many; d_gene: -; v_gene: TRBV12-3/TRBV12-4; j_gene: TRBJ1-1; len: 13
CDR3aa: CASSQARSGWSGANVLTF; CDR3nt: TGCGCCAGCAGCCAGGCCCGCTCGGGGTGGTCTGGGGCCAACGTCCTGACTTTC; abundance: -; d_gene: -; v_gene: TRBV4-3; j_gene: TRBJ2-6; len: 18
CDR3aa: CASRPPSLNEQYF; CDR3nt: TGTGCCAGCAGACCGCCTAGCCTAAACGAGCAGTACTTC; abundance: few; d_gene: -; v_gene: TRBV6-2/TRBV6-3; j_gene: TRBJ2-7; len: 13
CDR3aa: CASSLWTESSYNEQFF; CDR3nt: TGTGCCAGCAGCTTATGGACTGAAAGCTCCTACAATGAGCAGTTCTTC; abundance: many; d_gene: -; v_gene: TRBV11-2; j_gene: TRBJ2-1; len: 16
CDR3aa: CASSLQTPGTEAFF; CDR3nt: TGTGCCAGCAGCTTGCAGACACCAGGGACTGAAGCTTTCTTT; abundance: many; d_gene: -; v_gene: TRBV5-4; j_gene: TRBJ1-1; len: 14
CDR3aa: CASSLPGENQPQHF; CDR3nt: TGTGCCAGCAGTTTACCCGGGGAAAATCAGCCCCAGCATTTT; abundance: few; d_gene: -; v_gene: TRBV12-3/TRBV12-4; j_gene: TRBJ1-5; len: 14
CDR3aa: CASRPPGVETQYF; CDR3nt: TGTGCCAGCAGGCCCCCGGGGGTGGAGACCCAGTACTTC; abundance: -; d_gene: -; v_gene: TRBV7-6; j_gene: TRBJ2-5; len: 13
CDR3aa: CASSLAGPQYF; CDR3nt: TGTGCCAGCAGCTTAGCGGGTCCGCAGTATTTT; abundance: many; d_gene: -; v_gene: TRBV7-2; j_gene: TRBJ2-3; len: 11
CDR3aa: CASSYGSAGALEQYF; CDR3nt: TGTGCCAGCAGTTACGGGAGTGCAGGGGCCCTCGAGCAGTACTTC; abundance: few; d_gene: -; v_gene: TRBV6-5; j_gene: TRBJ2-7; len: 15
CDR3aa: CASSHRTLGNQPQHF; CDR3nt: TGTGCCAGCAGTCACAGGACCCTCGGCAATCAGCCCCAGCATTTT; abundance: few; d_gene: -; v_gene: TRBV28; j_gene: TRBJ1-5; len: 15
CDR3aa: CASSYSGRGKGTDTQYF; CDR3nt: TGTGCCAGCAGTTACTCAGGCAGGGGAAAAGGCACAGATACGCAGTATTTT; abundance: -; d_gene: -; v_gene: TRBV6-5; j_gene: TRBJ2-3; len: 17
CDR3aa: CASSHTLAGGYNEQFF; CDR3nt: TGTGCCAGCAGCCATACCCTAGCGGGAGGTTACAATGAGCAGTTCTTC; abundance: many; d_gene: TRBD2; v_gene: TRBV7-9; j_gene: TRBJ2-1; len: 16
CDR3aa: CASSLERGVGYNEQFF; CDR3nt: TGCGCCAGCAGCTTGGAGCGCGGGGTTGGGTACAATGAGCAGTTCTTC; abundance: -; d_gene: -; v_gene: TRBV5-1; j_gene: TRBJ2-1; len: 16
CDR3aa: CAIRRTSGGHNEQFF; CDR3nt: TGTGCCATCAGGCGGACTAGCGGGGGACACAATGAGCAGTTCTTC; abundance: -; d_gene: TRBD2; v_gene: TRBV10-3; j_gene: TRBJ2-1; len: 15